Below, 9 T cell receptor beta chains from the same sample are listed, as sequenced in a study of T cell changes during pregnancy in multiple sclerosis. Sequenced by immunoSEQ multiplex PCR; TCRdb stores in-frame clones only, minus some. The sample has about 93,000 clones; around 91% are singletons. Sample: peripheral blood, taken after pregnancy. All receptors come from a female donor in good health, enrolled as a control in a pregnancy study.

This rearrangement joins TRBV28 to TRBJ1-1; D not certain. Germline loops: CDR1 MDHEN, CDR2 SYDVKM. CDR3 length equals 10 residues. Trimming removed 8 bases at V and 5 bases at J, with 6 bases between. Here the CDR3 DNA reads TGTGCCAGCGGAGGAACTGAAGCTTTCTTT. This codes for CASGGTEAFF. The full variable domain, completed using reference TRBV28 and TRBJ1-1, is DVKVTQSSRYLVKRTGEKVFLECVQDMDHENMFWYRQDPGLGLRLIYFSYDVKMKEKGDIPEGYSVSREKKERFSLILESASTNQTSMYLCASGGTEAFFGQGTRLTVV.

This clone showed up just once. The CDR3 loop is CASSPRQATHGYTF. The CDR3 bases are TGTGCCAGCTCACCTCGACAGGCCACTCATGGCTACACCTTC. The chain links TRBV18 to TRBJ1-2, with D possibly TRBD1 on 6 matching bases. The CDR3 covers 14 residues. V was trimmed by 3 bases and J by 6 bases, leaving 14 bases between them. CDR1 and CDR2 (germline): KGHSH, LQKENI.

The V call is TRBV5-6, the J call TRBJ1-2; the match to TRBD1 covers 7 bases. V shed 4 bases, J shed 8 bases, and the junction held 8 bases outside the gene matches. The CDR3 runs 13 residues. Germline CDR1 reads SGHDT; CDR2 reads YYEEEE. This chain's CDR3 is CASSRDSQKGYTF. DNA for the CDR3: TGTGCCAGCAGCCGGGACAGTCAGAAGGGCTACACCTTC.

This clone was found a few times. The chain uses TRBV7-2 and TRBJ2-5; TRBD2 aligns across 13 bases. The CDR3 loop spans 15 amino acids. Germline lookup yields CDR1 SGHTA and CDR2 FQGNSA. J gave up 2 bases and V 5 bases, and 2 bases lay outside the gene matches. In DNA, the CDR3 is TGTGCCAGCAGCCGGGGACTAGCGGGGCAAGAGACCCAGTACTTC. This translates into CASSRGLAGQETQYF. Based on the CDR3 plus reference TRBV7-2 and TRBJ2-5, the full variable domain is GAGVSQSPSNKVTEKGKDVELRCDPISGHTALYWYRQSLGQGLEFLIYFQGNSAPDKSGLPSDRFSAERTGGSVSTLTIQRTQQEDSAVYLCASSRGLAGQETQYFGPGTRLLVL.

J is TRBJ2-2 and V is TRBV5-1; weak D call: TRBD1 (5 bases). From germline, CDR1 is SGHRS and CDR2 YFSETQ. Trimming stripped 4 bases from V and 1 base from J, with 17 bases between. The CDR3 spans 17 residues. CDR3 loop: CASSRITSGKNTGELFF. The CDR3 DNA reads TGCGCCAGCAGCCGGATCACGTCAGGGAAGAACACCGGGGAGCTGTTTTTT.

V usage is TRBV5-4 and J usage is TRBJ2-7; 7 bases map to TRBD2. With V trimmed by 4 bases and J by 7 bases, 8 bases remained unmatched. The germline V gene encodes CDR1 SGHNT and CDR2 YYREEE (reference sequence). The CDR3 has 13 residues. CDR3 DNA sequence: TGTGCCAGCAGCCAGGACCCCGGGAGGGAGCAGTACTTC. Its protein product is CASSQDPGREQYF. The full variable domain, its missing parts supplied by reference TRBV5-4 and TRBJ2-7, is ETGVTQSPTHLIKTRGQQVTLRCSSQSGHNTVSWYQQALGQGPQFIFQYYREEENGRGNFPPRFSGLQFPNYSSELNVNALELDDSALYLCASSQDPGREQYFGPGTRLTVT.

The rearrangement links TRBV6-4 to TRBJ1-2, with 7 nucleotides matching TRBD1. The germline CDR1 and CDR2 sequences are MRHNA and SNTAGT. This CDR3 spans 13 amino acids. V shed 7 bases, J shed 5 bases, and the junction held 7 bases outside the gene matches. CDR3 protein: CASKEGAKYGYTF. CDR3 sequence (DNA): TGTGCCAGCAAGGAGGGGGCAAAATATGGCTACACCTTC.

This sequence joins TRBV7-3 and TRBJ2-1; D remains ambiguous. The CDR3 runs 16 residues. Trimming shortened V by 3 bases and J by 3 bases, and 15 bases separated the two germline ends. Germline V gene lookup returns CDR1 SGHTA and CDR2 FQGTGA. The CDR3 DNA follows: TGTGCCAGCAGCTTTGACGGAGTATACTACTACAATGAGCAGTTCTTC. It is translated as CASSFDGVYYYNEQFF.

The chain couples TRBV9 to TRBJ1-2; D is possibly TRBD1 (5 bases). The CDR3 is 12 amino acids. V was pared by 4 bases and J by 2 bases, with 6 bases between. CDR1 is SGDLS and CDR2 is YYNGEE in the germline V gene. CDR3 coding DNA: TGTGCCAGCAGCTACAGGAACTATGGCTACACCTTC. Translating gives CASSYRNYGYTF.